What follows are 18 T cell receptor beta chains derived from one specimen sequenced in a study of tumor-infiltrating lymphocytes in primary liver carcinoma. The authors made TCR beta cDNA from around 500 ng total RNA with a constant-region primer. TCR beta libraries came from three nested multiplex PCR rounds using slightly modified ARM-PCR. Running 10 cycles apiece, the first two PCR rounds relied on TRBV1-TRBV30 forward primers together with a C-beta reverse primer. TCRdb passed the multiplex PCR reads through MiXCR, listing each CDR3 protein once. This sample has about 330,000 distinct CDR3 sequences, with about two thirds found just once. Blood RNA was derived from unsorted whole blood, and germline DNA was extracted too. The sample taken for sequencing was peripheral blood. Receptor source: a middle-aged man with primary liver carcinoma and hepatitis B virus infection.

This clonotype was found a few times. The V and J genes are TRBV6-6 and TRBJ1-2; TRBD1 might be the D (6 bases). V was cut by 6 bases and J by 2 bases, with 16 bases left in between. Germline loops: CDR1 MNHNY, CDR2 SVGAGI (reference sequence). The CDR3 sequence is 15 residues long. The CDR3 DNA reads TGTGCCAGCAGATACAGGGACGGTTTAAACTATGGCTACACCTTC. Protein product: CASRYRDGLNYGYTF.

This CDR3 is CASSYSTGAGGAGELFF. The CDR3 DNA is TGTGCCAGCAGTTACTCGACAGGGGCTGGGGGGGCCGGGGAGCTGTTTTTT. The chain recombines TRBV6-5 with TRBJ2-2, with a tentative D call TRBD1 (8 bases). Germline V gene lookup returns CDR1 MNHEY and CDR2 SVGAGI. Trimming removed 0 bases at V and 6 bases at J, with 17 bases between. The CDR3 runs to 17 residues.

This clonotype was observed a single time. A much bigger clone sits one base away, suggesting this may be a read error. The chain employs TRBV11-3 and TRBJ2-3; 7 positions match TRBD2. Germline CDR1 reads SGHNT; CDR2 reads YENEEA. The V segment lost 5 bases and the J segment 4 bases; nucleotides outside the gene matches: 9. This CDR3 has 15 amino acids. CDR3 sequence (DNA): TGTGCCAGCAGCCAAGATCTAGCGGAAGCAGATACGCAGTATTTT. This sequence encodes CASSQDLAEADTQYF.

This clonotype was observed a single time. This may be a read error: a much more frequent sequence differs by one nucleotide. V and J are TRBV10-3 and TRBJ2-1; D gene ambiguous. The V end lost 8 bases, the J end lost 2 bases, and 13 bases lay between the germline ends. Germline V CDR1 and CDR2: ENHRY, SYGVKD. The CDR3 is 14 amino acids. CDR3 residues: CAIGFFAPYNEQFF. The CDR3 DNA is TGTGCCATCGGCTTTTTCGCTCCCTACAATGAGCAGTTCTTC.

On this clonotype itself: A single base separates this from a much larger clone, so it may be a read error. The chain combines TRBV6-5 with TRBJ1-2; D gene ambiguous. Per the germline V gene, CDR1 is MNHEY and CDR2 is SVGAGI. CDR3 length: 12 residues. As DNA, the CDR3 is TGTGCCAGCAGTACACCGATTGGTGGCTACATCTTC. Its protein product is CASSTPIGGYIF.

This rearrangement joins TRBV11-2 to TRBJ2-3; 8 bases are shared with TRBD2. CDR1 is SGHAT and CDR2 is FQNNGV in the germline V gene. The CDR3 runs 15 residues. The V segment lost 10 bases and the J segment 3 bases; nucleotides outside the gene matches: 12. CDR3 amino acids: CANSLQGLETDTQYF. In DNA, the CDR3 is TGTGCCAACAGTCTTCAGGGACTAGAGACAGATACGCAGTATTTT.

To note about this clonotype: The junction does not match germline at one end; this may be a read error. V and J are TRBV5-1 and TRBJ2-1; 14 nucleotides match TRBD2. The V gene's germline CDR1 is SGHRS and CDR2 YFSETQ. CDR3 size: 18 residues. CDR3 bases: TGCGCCAGTAGCTTGGCCTCAACCGGGACTAGCGGGAGCAATGAGCAGTTCTTC. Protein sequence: CASSLASTGTSGSNEQFF.

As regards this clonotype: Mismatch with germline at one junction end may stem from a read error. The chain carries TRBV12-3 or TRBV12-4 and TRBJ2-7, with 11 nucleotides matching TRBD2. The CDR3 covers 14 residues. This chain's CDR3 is CASSPGTSGLEKYF. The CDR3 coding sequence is TGCGCCAGCAGCCCCGGGACTAGCGGTCTAGAGAAGTACTTC.

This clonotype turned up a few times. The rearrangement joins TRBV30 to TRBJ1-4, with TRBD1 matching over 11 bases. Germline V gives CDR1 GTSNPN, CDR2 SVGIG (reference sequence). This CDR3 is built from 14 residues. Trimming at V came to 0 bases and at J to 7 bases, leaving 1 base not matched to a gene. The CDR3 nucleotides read TGTGCCTGGAGTGTAGGGACAGGGGGTGAAAAACTGTTTTTT. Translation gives CAWSVGTGGEKLFF.

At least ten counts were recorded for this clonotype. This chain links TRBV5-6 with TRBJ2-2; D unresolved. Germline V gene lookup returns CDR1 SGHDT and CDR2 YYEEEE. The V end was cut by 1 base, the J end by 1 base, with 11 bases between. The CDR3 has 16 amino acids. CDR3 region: CASSLNRRGNTGELFF. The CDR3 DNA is TGTGCCAGCAGCTTGAATCGACGAGGGAACACCGGGGAGCTGTTTTTT.

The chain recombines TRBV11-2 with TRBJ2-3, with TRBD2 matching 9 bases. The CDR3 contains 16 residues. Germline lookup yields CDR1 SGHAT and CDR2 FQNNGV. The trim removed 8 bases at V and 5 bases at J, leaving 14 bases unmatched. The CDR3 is CASDVGLAGLGDTQYF. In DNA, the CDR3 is TGTGCCAGCGACGTGGGTCTAGCGGGACTAGGAGATACGCAGTATTTT.

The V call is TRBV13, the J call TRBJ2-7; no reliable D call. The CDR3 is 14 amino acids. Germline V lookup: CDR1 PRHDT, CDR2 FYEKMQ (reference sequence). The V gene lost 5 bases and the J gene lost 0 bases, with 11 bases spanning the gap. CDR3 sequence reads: CASSPVDFSYEQYF. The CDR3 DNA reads TGTGCCAGCAGCCCCGTCGACTTCTCCTACGAGCAGTACTTC. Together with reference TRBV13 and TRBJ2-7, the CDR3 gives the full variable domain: AAGVIQSPRHLIKEKRETATLKCYPIPRHDTVYWYQQGPGQDPQFLISFYEKMQSDKGSIPDRFSAQQFSDYHSELNMSSLELGDSALYFCASSPVDFSYEQYFGPGTRLTVT.

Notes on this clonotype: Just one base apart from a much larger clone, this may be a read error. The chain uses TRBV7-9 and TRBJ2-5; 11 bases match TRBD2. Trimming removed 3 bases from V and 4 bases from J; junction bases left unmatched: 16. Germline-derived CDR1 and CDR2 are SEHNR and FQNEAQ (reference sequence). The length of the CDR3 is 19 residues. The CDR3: CASSLIRLAGGQVRETQYF. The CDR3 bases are TGTGCCAGCAGCTTGATCCGGCTAGCGGGAGGACAGGTCCGAGAGACCCAGTACTTC.

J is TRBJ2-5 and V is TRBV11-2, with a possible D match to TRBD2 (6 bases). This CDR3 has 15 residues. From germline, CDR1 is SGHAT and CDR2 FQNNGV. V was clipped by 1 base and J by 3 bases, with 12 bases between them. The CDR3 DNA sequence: TGTGCCAGCAGCTTAGGGTCTAGGAGGGAAGAGACCCAGTACTTC. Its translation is CASSLGSRREETQYF.

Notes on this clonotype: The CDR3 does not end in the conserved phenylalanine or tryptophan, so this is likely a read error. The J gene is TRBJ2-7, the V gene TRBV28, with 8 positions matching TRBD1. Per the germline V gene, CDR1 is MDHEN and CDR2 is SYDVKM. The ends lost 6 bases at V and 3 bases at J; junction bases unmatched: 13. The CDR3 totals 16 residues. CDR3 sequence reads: CASRTTPQGGLYEQYL. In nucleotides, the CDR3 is TGTGCCAGCAGAACAACCCCACAGGGGGGTCTCTACGAGCAGTACCTC.

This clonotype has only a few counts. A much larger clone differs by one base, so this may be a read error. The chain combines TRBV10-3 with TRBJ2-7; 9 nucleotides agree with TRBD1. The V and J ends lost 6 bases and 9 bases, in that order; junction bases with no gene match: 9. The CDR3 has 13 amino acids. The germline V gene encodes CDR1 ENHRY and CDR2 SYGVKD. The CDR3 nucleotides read TGTGCCATCAGCCTACGGGACAGGGCCAGGCAGTACTTC. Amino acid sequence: CAISLRDRARQYF.

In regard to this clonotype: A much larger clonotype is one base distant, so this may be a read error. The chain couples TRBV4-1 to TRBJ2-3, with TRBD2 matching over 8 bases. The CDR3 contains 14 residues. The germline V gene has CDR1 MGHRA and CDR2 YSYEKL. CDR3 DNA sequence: TGCGCCATCAGCCAAGATACGGGGGGGGTTTCGCAGTATTTT. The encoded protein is CAISQDTGGVSQYF.

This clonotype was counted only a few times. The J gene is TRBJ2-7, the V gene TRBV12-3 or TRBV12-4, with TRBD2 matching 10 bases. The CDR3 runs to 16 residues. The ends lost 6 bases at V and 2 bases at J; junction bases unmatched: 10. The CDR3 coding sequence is TGTGCCAGCAGGAGGGGCCGGACTAGCGGACCCTACGAGCAGTACTTC. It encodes CASRRGRTSGPYEQYF.